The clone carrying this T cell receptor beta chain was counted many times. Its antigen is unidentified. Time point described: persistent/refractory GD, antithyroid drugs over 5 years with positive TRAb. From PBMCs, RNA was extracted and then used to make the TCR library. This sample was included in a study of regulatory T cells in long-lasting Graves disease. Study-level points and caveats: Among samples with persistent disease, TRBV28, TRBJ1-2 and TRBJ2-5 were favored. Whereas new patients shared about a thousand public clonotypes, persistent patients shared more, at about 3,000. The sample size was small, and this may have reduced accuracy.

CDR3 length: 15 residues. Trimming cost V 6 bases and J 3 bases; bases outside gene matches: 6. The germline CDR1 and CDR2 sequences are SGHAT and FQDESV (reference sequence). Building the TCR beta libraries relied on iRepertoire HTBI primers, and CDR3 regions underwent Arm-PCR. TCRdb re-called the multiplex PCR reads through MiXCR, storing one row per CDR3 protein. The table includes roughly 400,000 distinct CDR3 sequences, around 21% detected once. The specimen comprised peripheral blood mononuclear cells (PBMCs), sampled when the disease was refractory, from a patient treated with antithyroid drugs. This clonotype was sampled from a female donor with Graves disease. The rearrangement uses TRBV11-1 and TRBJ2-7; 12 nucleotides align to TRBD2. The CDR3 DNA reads TGTGCCAGCAGAAAGAGACTAGCGGGAGACTACGAGCAGTACTTC. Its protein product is CASRKRLAGDYEQYF. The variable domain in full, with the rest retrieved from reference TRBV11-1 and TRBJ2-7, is EAEVAQSPRYKITEKSQAVAFWCDPISGHATLYWYRQILGQGPELLVQFQDESVVDDSQLPKDRFSAERLKGVDSTLKIQPAELGDSAMYLCASRKRLAGDYEQYFGPGTRLTVT.